These T cell receptor beta chains were read from a single sample in a study of blood T cell repertoires in COVID-19. Sequencing used immunoSEQ multiplex PCR; TCRdb keeps in-frame clones, though not all of them. The data contain approximately 35,000 clones, roughly 86% of them singletons. Sequencing was done on a sample of peripheral blood. These receptors originate from a human donor in a cohort sampled during active COVID-19. The CDR3 runs from the conserved cysteine through the conserved F or W. The order of the fields is CDR3 protein, CDR3 DNA, D gene, clone size, V gene, J gene. The D gene is left open where the match is weak. Clone size is stated in some rows and not others, as once, few, many or a class when expanded.

CASSVRQGALEGYTF	TGTGCCAGCAGCGTACGACAGGGGGCGCTTGAGGGCTACACCTTC	TRBD1	-	TRBV9	TRBJ1-2
CASSYSGQGGEEQYF	TGTGCCAGCAGTTACTCGGGGCAAGGGGGAGAGGAGCAGTACTTC	-	-	TRBV6-5	TRBJ2-7
CASSLDTSNEQFF	TGTGCCAGCAGCTTAGATACCAGCAATGAGCAGTTCTTC	-	-	TRBV11-2	TRBJ2-1
CASSLQGMRDEQYF	TGTGCCAGCAGCCTCCAGGGGATGAGGGACGAGCAGTACTTC	-	-	TRBV6-6	TRBJ2-7
CASSFYRENEQFF	TGTGCCAGCAGCTTTTACAGGGAGAATGAGCAGTTCTTC	-	-	TRBV11-3	TRBJ2-1
CASSPLGDQPQHF	TGTGCCAGCAGCCCACTAGGAGATCAGCCCCAGCATTTT	-	-	TRBV27	TRBJ1-5
CASSPQTGGNTEAFF	TGTGCCAGCAGTCCGCAGACAGGCGGGAACACTGAAGCTTTCTTT	-	-	TRBV28	TRBJ1-1
CASSQEGLSLYTDTQYF	TGCGCCAGCAGCCAAGAGGGACTATCTCTCTACACAGATACGCAGTATTTT	TRBD2	many	TRBV4-3	TRBJ2-3
CATGAGDFTGELFF	TGTGCCACTGGGGCTGGCGACTTCACCGGGGAGCTGTTTTTT	-	-	TRBV19	TRBJ2-2
CASSYSGGSSYEQYF	TGTGCCAGCAGTTACTCAGGCGGGAGCTCCTACGAGCAGTACTTC	TRBD2	-	TRBV6-5	TRBJ2-7
CASSRGQVGDGYTF	TGTGCCAGCTCACGGGGACAGGTGGGCGATGGCTACACCTTC	TRBD1	once	TRBV18	TRBJ1-2
CASSLSQVQSSYEQYF	TGTGCCAGCAGTTTAAGTCAGGTCCAATCCTCCTACGAGCAGTACTTC	-	-	TRBV28	TRBJ2-7
CASSPGQSPSYEQYF	TGTGCCAGCTCACCAGGACAGTCACCTTCCTACGAGCAGTACTTC	-	-	TRBV18	TRBJ2-7
CASLGTGGSVGEQFF	TGTGCCAGCCTCGGGACAGGGGGTTCTGTTGGTGAGCAGTTCTTC	TRBD1	few	TRBV10-3	TRBJ2-1
CASSPSLAGKETQYF	TGTGCCAGCAGCCCCTCACTAGCGGGAAAGGAGACCCAGTACTTC	TRBD2	-	TRBV6-2/TRBV6-3	TRBJ2-5
CASRLTSGAETGELFF	TGTGCCAGCAGGTTGACTAGCGGGGCGGAAACCGGGGAGCTGTTTTTT	TRBD2	-	TRBV11-2	TRBJ2-2
CASSMDRGNYGYTF	TGTGCCAGTAGTATGGACAGGGGGAACTATGGCTACACCTTC	TRBD1	-	TRBV19	TRBJ1-2
CASSRGGGETQYF	TGTGCCAGCAGTCGGGGGGGCGGGGAGACCCAGTACTTC	TRBD2	-	TRBV27	TRBJ2-5
CATSDSGTSNEKLFF	TGTGCCACCAGTGATTCCGGGACAAGTAATGAAAAACTGTTTTTT	-	-	TRBV24-1	TRBJ1-4
CASSIGGAVGNQPQHF	TGTGCCAGTAGTATTGGGGGGGCAGTCGGCAATCAGCCCCAGCATTTT	-	-	TRBV19	TRBJ1-5
CASSLVHNSYEQYF	TGTGCCAGCAGCTTAGTTCACAACTCCTACGAGCAGTACTTC	-	-	TRBV7-2	TRBJ2-7
CASSSQTSWILAGGQETQYF	TGTGCCAGCAGCTCCCAAACGTCATGGATACTAGCGGGGGGGCAAGAGACCCAGTACTTC	TRBD2	-	TRBV28	TRBJ2-5